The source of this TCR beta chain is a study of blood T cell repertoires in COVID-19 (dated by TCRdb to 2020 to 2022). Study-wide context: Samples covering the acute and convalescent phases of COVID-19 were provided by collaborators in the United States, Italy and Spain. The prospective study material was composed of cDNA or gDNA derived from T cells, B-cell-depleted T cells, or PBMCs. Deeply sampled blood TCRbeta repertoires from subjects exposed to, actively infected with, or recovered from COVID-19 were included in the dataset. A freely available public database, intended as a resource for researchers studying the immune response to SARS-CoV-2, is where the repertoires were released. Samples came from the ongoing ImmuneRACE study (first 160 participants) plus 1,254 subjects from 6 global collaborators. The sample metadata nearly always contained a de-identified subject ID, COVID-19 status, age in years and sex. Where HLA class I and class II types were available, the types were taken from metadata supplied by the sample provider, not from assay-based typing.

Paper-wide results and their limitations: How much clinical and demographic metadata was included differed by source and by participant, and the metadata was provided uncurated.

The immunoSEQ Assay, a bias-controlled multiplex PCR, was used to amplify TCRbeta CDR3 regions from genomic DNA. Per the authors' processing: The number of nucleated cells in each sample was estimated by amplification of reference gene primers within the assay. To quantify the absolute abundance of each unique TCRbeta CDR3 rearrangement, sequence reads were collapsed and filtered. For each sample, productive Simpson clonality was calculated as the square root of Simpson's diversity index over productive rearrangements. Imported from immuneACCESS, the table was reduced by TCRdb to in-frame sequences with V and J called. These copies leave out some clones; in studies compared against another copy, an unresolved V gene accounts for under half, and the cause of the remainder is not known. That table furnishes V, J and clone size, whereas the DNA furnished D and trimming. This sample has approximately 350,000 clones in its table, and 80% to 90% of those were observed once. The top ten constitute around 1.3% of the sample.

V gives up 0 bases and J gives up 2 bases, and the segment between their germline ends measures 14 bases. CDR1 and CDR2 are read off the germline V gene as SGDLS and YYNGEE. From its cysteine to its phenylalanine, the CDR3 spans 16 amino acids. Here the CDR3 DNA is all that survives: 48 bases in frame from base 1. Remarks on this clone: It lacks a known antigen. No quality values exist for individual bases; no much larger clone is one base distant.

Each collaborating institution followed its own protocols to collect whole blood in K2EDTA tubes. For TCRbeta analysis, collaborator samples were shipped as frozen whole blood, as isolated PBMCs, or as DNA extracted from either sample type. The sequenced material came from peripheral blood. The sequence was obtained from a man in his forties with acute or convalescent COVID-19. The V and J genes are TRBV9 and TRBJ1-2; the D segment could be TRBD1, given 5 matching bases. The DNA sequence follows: TGTGCCAGCAGCGTAGGGCCCCCAGGGTCCAACTATGGCTACACCTTC. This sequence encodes CASSVGPPGSNYGYTF.